This T cell receptor beta chain was identified during a study of OX40 agonist ivuxolimab in advanced cancers. As for the study in general: Dose-escalation patients had hepatocellular carcinoma, melanoma, renal cell or head and neck cancer.

Whole-study results and caveats: Relative to CD4+, CD8+ T cells held more expanded clones on average.

From germline, CDR1 is SEHNR and CDR2 FQNEAQ (reference sequence). The CDR3 length is 18 residues. V was shortened by 1 base and J by 0 bases, with 16 bases between the two germline ends. Patients were ineligible given autoimmune disease history or systemic immunosuppression. The data were produced by immunoSEQ multiplex PCR, yet TCRdb's version contains in-frame clones alone and is incomplete. The data hold roughly 110,000 clones, with 75% to 95% observed a single time. This clone has a single count. The antigen remains unidentified. This specimen was CD4+ or CD8+ T cells sorted from blood, taken in a trial of the OX40 agonist ivuxolimab. The V and J genes are TRBV7-9 and TRBJ2-1; D gene unclear. The receptor was derived from an adult with an advanced solid tumor such as melanoma, head and neck, liver or kidney cancer. This CDR3 reads CASSLGGLRRSSYNEQFF. Here the CDR3 DNA reads TGTGCCAGCAGCTTAGGCGGCTTAAGGCGGAGCTCCTACAATGAGCAGTTCTTC.